This note documents a single T cell receptor (beta chain) sequence. Only in-frame clones appear in the TCRdb table, and some are missing; sequencing was by immunoSEQ multiplex PCR. Here the sample spans around 62,000 clones, roughly 84% being singletons. This specimen belongs to a study of OX40 agonist ivuxolimab in advanced cancers. Patients who had autoimmune disease history or got systemic immunosuppression were left out. The germline CDR1 and CDR2 sequences are MNHEY and SVGAGI. The CDR3 runs 16 residues. The V gene lost 2 bases and the J gene lost 0 bases, with 13 bases spanning the gap. The V and J genes are TRBV6-5 and TRBJ1-1, with D possibly being TRBD1 (5 bases). The specimen comprised CD4+ or CD8+ T cells sorted from blood, sampled in a trial of the OX40 agonist ivuxolimab. This clonotype was sampled from an adult with an advanced solid tumor such as melanoma, head and neck, liver or kidney cancer. CDR3 sequence reads: CASSYRGVGMNTEAFF. The DNA for the CDR3 is TGTGCCAGCAGTTACCGGGGGGTGGGGATGAACACTGAAGCTTTCTTT.